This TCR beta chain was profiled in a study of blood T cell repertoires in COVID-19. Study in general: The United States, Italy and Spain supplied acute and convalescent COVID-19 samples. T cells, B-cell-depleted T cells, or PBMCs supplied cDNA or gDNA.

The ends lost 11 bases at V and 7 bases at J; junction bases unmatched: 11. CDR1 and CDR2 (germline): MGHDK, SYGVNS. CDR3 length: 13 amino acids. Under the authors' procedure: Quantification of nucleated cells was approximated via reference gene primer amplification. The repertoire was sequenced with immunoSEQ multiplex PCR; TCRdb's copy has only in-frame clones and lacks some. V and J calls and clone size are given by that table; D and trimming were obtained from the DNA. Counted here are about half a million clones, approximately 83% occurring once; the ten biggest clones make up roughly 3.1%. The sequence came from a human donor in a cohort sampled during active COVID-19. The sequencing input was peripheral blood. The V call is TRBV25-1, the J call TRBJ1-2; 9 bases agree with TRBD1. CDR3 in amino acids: CASRQGGVGGYTF. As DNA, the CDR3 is TGTGCCTCAAGACAGGGGGGAGTCGGTGGCTACACCTTC.